One and the same sample provided the 8 T cell receptor beta chains below, sequenced in a study of monozygotic twins with inflammatory bowel disease. TCRdb re-called the 5' RACE reads and shows each CDR3 protein once, DNA omitted. The sample's table shows fewer than 550,000 distinct CDR3 sequences. Sequencing was done on a sample of blood. These TCRs come from a human donor with ulcerative colitis or Crohn's disease, or a healthy co-twin of an affected twin (not recorded which).

The chain couples TRBV7-9 to TRBJ2-7; TCRdb gives TRBD1 as the D gene, but with no DNA this cannot be confirmed. The CDR3 runs 14 residues. Germline V lookup: CDR1 SEHNR, CDR2 FQNEAQ (reference sequence). The chain's CDR3 is CASSLRDRPYEQYF.

The chain employs TRBV5-1 and TRBJ2-2. In germline, CDR1 is SGHRS, CDR2 YFSETQ. There are 14 residues in the CDR3. The CDR3 sequence is CASSSDALGGELFF. Full variable domain (remainder filled in from reference TRBV5-1 and TRBJ2-2): KAGVTQTPRYLIKTRGQQVTLSCSPISGHRSVSWYQQTPGQGLQFLFEYFSETQRNKGNFPGRFSGRQFSNSRSEMNVSTLELGDSALYLCASSSDALGGELFFGEGSRLTVL.

V is TRBV20-1 and J is TRBJ2-2; with no DNA, the TCRdb D assignment of TRBD1 cannot be verified. Germline assignment: CDR1 DFQATT and CDR2 SNEGSKA (reference sequence). The CDR3 is made up of 14 amino acids. This chain's CDR3 is CSAQTGGDTGELFF.

V usage is TRBV6-5 and J usage is TRBJ2-6; TCRdb's D gene call, TRBD1, goes unchecked for lack of DNA. The germline CDR1 and CDR2 sequences are MNHEY and SVGAGI. The CDR3 spans 16 residues. CDR3 protein: CASSYSWGSGANVLTF.

V usage is TRBV20-1 and J usage is TRBJ1-2; TCRdb reports TRBD1, a call that lacks DNA to check it against. Germline CDR1 reads DFQATT; CDR2 reads SNEGSKA (reference sequence). The CDR3 has 14 residues. The CDR3 spells CSARPHTGDYGYTF.

This rearrangement joins TRBV7-2 to TRBJ1-5; TCRdb picks TRBD1, but there is no DNA to check that call. CDR3 size: 13 residues. From germline, CDR1 is SGHTA and CDR2 FQGNSA. The CDR3 spells CASSLYRDQPQHF.

V and J are TRBV18 and TRBJ2-5; there is no DNA to check the TCRdb D call of TRBD1. Germline V lookup: CDR1 KGHSH, CDR2 LQKENI. The CDR3 consists of 15 residues. The CDR3 is CASSPPETGERTQYF. The whole variable domain, filled in from reference TRBV18 and TRBJ2-5, reads NAGVMQNPRHLVRRRGQEARLRCSPMKGHSHVYWYRQLPEEGLKFMVYLQKENIIDESGMPKERFSAEFPKEGPSILRIQQVVRGDSAAYFCASSPPETGERTQYFGPGTRLLVL.

This sequence joins TRBV27 and TRBJ1-6; TCRdb lists TRBD1, though no DNA is available to test this call. Germline V lookup: CDR1 MNHEY, CDR2 SMNVEV (reference sequence). This CDR3 comprises 14 residues. The CDR3 loop is CASSFWGNNSPLHF.